This TCR beta chain came from a study of beta chain features in type 1 diabetes (dated by TCRdb to 2016 to 2018). General notes on the study: No differences in mean age, gender distribution, total cell number or subset yield were found between patients and healthy donors. A total of roughly 100 million sorted cells were examined across all samples, and the number of cells per subset was strongly correlated with RNA yield. The study compared the TCRB repertoires of sorted circulating CD4+ T cell subsets in recently diagnosed type 1 diabetes patients with those in matched healthy donors. Naive and central memory subsets were obtained from all 30 or so donors, but regulatory and stem cell-like memory subsets were isolated from only 8 patients and roughly eight healthy donors. Study-wide findings and limitations: Type 1 diabetes patients showed a moderate but significant shortening of TCRB CDR3 length in all four CD4+ subsets. Because cDNA was sequenced instead of genomic DNA, highly expressing activated cells could be over-represented, though the groups showed no difference in activation or CD3 levels. The naive, central memory and regulatory TCRB repertoires appeared to resemble one another more closely among patients than among healthy donors. Shorter templates might be favored by PCR, yet because patient and control samples were amplified and corrected together, any such skew would affect both groups equally. Because small numbers of individuals were included in the HLA sub-analyses, any influence of HLA type on TCRB rearrangement was left unresolved. At VDJ recombination sites, patients with type 1 diabetes made fewer insertions and deleted more nucleotides, a pattern implying thymic rearrangement abnormalities.

Each donor gave one peripheral blood draw, around 100 mL on average, collected into heparinised tubes. Naive, central memory, regulatory and stem cell-like memory CD4+ T cells were sorted on a BD FACSAria II using a panel including CD45RO, CCR7, CD25, CD127, CD95 and CD27. A purity above 95% was achieved for all sorted populations. Right away, PBMCs were isolated by Lymphoprep density gradient centrifugation and were stained directly, with no culture step. To minimize batch effects, samples were stained and sorted in pairs, one healthy donor with one patient per experiment. All of the isolated RNA was reverse transcribed with the High Capacity cDNA Reverse Transcription Kit, so expressed TCRB transcripts were sequenced. Deep immunoSEQ sequencing was performed on naive, central memory and regulatory T cell samples, with an average of roughly 3.5 million total reads per sample. Sorted cells were lysed in RLT buffer and RNA was extracted with DNase-treated RNeasy Micro or Mini kits, depending on cell number. Each cell subset was processed on its own to prevent cross-contamination, while patient and healthy donor samples were processed together. The immunoSEQ multiplex PCR was used to amplify TCRB sequences from cDNA, generating 87-bp fragments that spanned the CDR3 region. Amplicons were sequenced on the Illumina HiSeq platform. The authors processed their data as follows. PCR bias was computationally corrected using synthetic template baselines, reads within Hamming distance 2 were collapsed, and singletons that could not be merged were discarded. Reads were aligned against IMGT so that V, D and J genes, CDR3 length and insertions or deletions at six rearrangement sites could be assigned. Within each subset, clonotype counts were normalized to the number of sorted cells before true diversity and Gini coefficients were calculated with the tcR R package. Repertoire sharing was quantified using the overlap coefficient calculated on TCRB nucleotide sequences. Out-of-frame TCRB sequences from naive cells were analyzed as a proxy for the pre-selection repertoire. Drawn from immuneACCESS, this table holds only the in-frame rearrangements with V and J called that TCRdb kept. Clones are partly lost; checked studies trace under half to an unresolved V gene and leave the rest unexplained. The V and J calls and clone size come from that table; D and trimming were worked out from the DNA. A total of about 230,000 clones appear in this sample, 9.6% of them only once. The ten top clones hold about 0.037% of the sample.

Spanning cysteine to phenylalanine, the CDR3 consists of 15 amino acids. Of all the DNA, just the CDR3 is kept, 45 bases in frame from base 1. The germline V gene sets CDR1 to SNHLY and CDR2 to FYNNEI. V is pared back by 4 bases and J by 3 bases, with 16 bases lying between the germline termini. This clone has only a few counts. Its cognate antigen has yet to be identified. No base quality information exists; no much larger clone differs at one position. The sample was naive CD4+ T cells from blood. Taken with the paper, the label for cell subset or site translates to: true naive CD4+ T cells. The chain uses TRBV2 and TRBJ2-7; perhaps TRBD2 is the D gene, with 7 bases matching. The receptor was derived from a woman aged 18-29 years in good health. CDR3 reads: CASSVNREGIYEQYF. In nucleotides, the sequence is TGTGCCAGCAGTGTGAACAGGGAGGGGATCTACGAGCAGTACTTC.